Detailed here is one TCR beta chain. The antigen is undetermined. The junction differs from germline at one of its ends, possibly a read error. The PCR used 60 Vbeta and 13 Jbeta primers. Only in-frame clones appear in the TCRdb table, and some are missing; sequencing was by immunoSEQ multiplex PCR. The data contain 150,000 to 200,000 clones, around four fifths of them singletons. Unrecorded immune exposures were likely, despite nominal health at sampling. The data belong to a study of cytomegalovirus exposure and HLA in healthy donors. CDR1 is SEHNR, CDR2 FQNEAQ, per germline (reference sequence). The CDR3 is 16 residues long. Overall study findings and caveats: Later analysis demonstrated an association between a missense DCLRE1C variant and TCR beta V- and J-gene trimming. Cytomegalovirus status was reportedly diagnosed by the classifier with high sensitivity and specificity.

This TCR came from a woman in her sixties or seventies in good health and CMV-seropositive. This rearrangement joins TRBV7-9 to TRBJ2-6; perhaps TRBD2 as D (6 bases). The material sequenced was PBMCs. Here the CDR3 reads CASSPTAGPGANGLTF. The CDR3 DNA is TGTGCCAGCAGTCCGACCGCGGGGCCTGGGGCCAACGGCCTGACTTTC.